The sequence of this TCR beta chain was determined in a study of post-analysis software for immune sequencing data. Overall study context: Patients with relapsing-remitting, secondary progressive and progressive-relapsing multiple sclerosis courses were all represented.

Points from the study as a whole: Patients carried a handful of TRBV segments more frequently than controls did, and TRBV5-6, TRBV5-1 and TRBV20-1 were among them. A significant reduction in normalized Chao1 diversity was observed in multiple sclerosis patients versus controls.

Concerning this clonotype: Its antigen is unknown.

Unique molecular identifiers had been added to the TCR beta cDNA libraries. Approximately 500,000 cDNA molecules were obtained per 1 to 10 million input T cells. TCRdb re-called the PCR reads with MiXCR, one entry per CDR3 protein. The sample lists some 800,000 distinct CDR3 sequences, around 45% occurring once. The germline gives CDR1 SGHDT, CDR2 YYEEEE. J was trimmed by 5 bases and V by 4 bases; bases with no gene match: 7. The CDR3 runs 15 residues. The sequence came from a girl aged 10 to 17 with multiple sclerosis. The V gene is TRBV5-6, the J gene TRBJ1-4; 8 bases map to TRBD1. Material: blood. The CDR3 loop is CASSPGQGRNEKLFF. The CDR3 coding sequence is TGTGCCAGCAGCCCCGGACAGGGACGGAATGAAAAACTGTTTTTT. Looking up the rest from reference TRBV5-6 and TRBJ1-4 gives the full variable domain: DAGVTQSPTHLIKTRGQQVTLRCSPKSGHDTVSWYQQALGQGPQFIFQYYEEEERQRGNFPDRFSGHQFPNYSSELNVNALLLGDSALYLCASSPGQGRNEKLFFGSGTQLSVL.